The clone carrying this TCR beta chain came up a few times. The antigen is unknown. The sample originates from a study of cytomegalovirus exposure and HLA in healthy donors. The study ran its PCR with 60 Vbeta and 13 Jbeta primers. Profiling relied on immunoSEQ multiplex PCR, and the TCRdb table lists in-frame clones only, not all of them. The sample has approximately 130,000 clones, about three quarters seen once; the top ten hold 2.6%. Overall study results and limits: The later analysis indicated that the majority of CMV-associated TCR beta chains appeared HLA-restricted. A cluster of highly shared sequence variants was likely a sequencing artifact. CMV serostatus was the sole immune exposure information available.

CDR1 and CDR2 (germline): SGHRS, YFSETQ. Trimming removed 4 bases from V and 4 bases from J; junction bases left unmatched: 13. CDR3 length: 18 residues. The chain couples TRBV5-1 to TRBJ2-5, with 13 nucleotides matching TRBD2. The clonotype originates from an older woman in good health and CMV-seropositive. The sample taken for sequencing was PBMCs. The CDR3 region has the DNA TGCGCCAGCAGCCTCTGGACTAGCGGGGGAACGGGGGGAGAGACCCAGTACTTC. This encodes CASSLWTSGGTGGETQYF.